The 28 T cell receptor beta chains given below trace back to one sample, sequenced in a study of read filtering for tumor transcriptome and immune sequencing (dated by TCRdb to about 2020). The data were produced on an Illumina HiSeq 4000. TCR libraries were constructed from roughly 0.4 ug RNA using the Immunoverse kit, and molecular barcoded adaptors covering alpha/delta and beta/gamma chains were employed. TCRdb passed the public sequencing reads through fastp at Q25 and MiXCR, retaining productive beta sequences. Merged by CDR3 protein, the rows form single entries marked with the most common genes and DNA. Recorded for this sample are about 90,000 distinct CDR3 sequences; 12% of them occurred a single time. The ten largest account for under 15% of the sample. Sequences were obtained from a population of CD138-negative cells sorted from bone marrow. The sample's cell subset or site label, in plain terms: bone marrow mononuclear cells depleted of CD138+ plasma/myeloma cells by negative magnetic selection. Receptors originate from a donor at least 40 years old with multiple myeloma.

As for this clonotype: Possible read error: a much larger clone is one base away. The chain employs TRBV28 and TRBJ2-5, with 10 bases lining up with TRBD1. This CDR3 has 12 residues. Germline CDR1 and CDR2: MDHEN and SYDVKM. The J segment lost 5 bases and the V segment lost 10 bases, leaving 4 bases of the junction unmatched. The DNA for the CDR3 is TGTGCCAACAGGACAGGGGGGGAGACCCAGTACTTC. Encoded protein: CANRTGGETQYF.

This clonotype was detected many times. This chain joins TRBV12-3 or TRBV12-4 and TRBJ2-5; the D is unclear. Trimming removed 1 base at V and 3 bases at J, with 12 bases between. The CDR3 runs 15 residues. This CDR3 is CASSLEGPLEETQYF. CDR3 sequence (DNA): TGTGCCAGCAGTTTAGAAGGTCCTCTTGAAGAGACCCAGTACTTC.

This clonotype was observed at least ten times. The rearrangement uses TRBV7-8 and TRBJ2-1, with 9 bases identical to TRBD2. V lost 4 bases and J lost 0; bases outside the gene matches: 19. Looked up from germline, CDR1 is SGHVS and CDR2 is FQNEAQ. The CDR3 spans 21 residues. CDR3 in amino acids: CASSSVSSGSPELGSYNEQFF. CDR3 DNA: TGTGCCAGCAGCTCGGTTAGTAGCGGGAGTCCCGAGCTGGGCTCCTACAATGAGCAGTTCTTC. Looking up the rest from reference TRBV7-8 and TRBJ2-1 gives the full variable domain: GAGVSQSPRYKVAKRGQDVALRCDPISGHVSLFWYQQALGQGPEFLTYFQNEAQLDKSGLPSDRFFAERPEGSVSTLKIQRTQQEDSAVYLCASSSVSSGSPELGSYNEQFFGPGTRLTVL.

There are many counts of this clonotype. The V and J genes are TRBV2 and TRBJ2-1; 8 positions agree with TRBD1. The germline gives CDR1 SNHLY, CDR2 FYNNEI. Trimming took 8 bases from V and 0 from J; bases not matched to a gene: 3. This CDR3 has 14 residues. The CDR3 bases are TGTGCCAGCTCCGACAGGGGCTCCTACAATGAGCAGTTCTTC. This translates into CASSDRGSYNEQFF.

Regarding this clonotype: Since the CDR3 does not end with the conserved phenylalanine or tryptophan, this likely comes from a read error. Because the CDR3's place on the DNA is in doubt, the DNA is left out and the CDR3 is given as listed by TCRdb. CDR3: CSANSGSFDWVI. V usage is TRBV20-1 and J usage is TRBJ2-7; the D call of TRBD2 is as the table states it, not checked on the DNA. The CDR3 comprises 12 residues, both ends counted. CDR1 is DFQATT, CDR2 SNEGSKA, per germline (reference sequence).

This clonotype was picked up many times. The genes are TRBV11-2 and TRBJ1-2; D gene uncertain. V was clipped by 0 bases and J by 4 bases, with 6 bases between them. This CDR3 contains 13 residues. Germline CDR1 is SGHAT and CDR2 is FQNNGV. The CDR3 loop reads CASSLEGFYGYTF. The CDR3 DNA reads TGTGCCAGCAGCTTAGAGGGTTTCTATGGCTACACCTTC. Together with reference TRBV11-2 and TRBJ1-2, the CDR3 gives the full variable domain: EAGVAQSPRYKIIEKRQSVAFWCNPISGHATLYWYQQILGQGPKLLIQFQNNGVVDDSQLPKDRFSAERLKGVDSTLKIQPAKLEDSAVYLCASSLEGFYGYTFGSGTRLTVV.

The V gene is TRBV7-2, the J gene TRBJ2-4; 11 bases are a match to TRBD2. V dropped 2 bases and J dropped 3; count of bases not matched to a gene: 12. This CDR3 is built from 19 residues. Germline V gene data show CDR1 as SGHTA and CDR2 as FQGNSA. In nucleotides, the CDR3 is TGTGCCAGCAGCTTATCCGGTAGCGGGAGGGCCGCAGGCAAAAACATTCAGTACTTC. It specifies CASSLSGSGRAAGKNIQYF.

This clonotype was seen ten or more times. The CDR3 region is CASSEGTGGTQYF. The CDR3 DNA follows: TGTGCCAGCAGTGAAGGGACAGGGGGGACTCAGTACTTC. The V gene is TRBV2, the J gene TRBJ2-4; 10 positions match TRBD1. Germline CDR1 SNHLY, CDR2 FYNNEI. The J segment lost 12 bases and the V segment lost 1 base, leaving 3 bases of the junction unmatched. The CDR3 has 13 amino acids.

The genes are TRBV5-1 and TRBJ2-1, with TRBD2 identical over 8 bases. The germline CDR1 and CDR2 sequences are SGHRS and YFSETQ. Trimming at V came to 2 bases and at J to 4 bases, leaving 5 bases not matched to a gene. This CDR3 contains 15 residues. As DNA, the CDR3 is TGCGCCAGCAGCTTACTAGCGGAACAATACAATGAGCAGTTCTTC. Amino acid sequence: CASSLLAEQYNEQFF.

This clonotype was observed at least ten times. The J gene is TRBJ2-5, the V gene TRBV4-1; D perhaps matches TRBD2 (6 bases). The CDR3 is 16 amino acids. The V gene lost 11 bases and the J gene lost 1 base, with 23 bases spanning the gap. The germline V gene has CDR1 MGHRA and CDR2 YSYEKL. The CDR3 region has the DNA TGCGCCCACTCGCCCCGCCGGCGGGGCCGCCAAGAGACCCAGTACTTC. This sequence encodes CAHSPRRRGRQETQYF.

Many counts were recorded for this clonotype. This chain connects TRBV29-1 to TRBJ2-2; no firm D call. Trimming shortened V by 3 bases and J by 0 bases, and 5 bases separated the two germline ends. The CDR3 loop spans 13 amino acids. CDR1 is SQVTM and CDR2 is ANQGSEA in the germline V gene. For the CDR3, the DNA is TGCAGCGTTGACGGGCCGAACACCGGGGAGCTGTTTTTT. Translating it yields CSVDGPNTGELFF.

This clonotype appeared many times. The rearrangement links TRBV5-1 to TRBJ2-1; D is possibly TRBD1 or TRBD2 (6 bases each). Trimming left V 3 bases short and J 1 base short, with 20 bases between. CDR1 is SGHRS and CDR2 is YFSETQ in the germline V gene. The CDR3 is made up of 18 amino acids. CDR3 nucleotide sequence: TGCGCCAGCAGCTCCGCGCTGAGGGGGAGGAGGTCCTACAATGAGCAGTTCTTC. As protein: CASSSALRGRRSYNEQFF.

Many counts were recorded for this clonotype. The CDR3 region is CASMGTSHPYEQYF. Here the CDR3 DNA reads TGTGCCAGCATGGGGACTAGTCACCCATACGAGCAGTACTTC. The chain links TRBV2 to TRBJ2-7, with 8 bases identical to TRBD2. Germline trimming cut 7 bases from V and 4 bases from J; bases unmatched to any gene: 9. The CDR3 sequence is 14 residues long. Germline V gene data show CDR1 as SNHLY and CDR2 as FYNNEI.

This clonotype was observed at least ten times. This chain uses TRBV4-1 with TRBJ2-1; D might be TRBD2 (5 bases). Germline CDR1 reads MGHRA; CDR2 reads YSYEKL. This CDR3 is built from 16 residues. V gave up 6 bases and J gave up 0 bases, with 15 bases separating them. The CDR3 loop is CASRSLTGSSYNEQFF. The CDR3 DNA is TGCGCCAGCAGGTCCCTTACTGGGAGCTCCTACAATGAGCAGTTCTTC.

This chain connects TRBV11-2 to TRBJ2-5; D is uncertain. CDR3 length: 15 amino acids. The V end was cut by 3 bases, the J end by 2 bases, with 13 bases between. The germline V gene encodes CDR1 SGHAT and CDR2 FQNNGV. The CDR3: CASSFPLGLQETQYF. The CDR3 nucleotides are TGTGCCAGCAGCTTTCCCTTAGGCTTACAAGAGACCCAGTACTTC.

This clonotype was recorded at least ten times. The CDR3, as DNA: TGTGCCAGCAGCTTGGATTGGGGGAGTACTGAAGCTTTCTTT. Protein sequence: CASSLDWGSTEAFF. J is TRBJ1-1 and V is TRBV5-4; tentatively, D is TRBD1 (5 bases). Germline CDR1 SGHNT, CDR2 YYREEE (reference sequence). The CDR3 contains 14 residues. The germline V and J ends were trimmed by 0 bases and 5 bases, with 11 bases remaining between them.

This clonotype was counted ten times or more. CDR3 nucleotides: TGTGCCAGCAGTTTAGTGGCTGGGGCGGGGGAGACCCAGTACTTC. Translated: CASSLVAGAGETQYF. V is TRBV28 and J is TRBJ2-5, with D tentatively TRBD2 (6 bases). The CDR3 is 15 residues long. V gave up 2 bases and J gave up 5 bases, with 15 bases separating them. Germline-derived CDR1 and CDR2 are MDHEN and SYDVKM.

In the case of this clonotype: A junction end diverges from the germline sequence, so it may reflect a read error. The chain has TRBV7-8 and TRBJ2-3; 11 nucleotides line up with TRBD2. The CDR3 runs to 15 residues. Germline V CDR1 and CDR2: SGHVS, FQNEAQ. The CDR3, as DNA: TGTGCCAGCGGGGGGCTAGCGGGAGGCACAGGTACGCAGTATTTT. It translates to CASGGLAGGTGTQYF. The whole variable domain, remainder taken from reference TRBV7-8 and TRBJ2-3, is GAGVSQSPRYKVAKRGQDVALRCDPISGHVSLFWYQQALGQGPEFLTYFQNEAQLDKSGLPSDRFFAERPEGSVSTLKIQRTQQEDSAVYLCASGGLAGGTGTQYFGPGTRLTVL.

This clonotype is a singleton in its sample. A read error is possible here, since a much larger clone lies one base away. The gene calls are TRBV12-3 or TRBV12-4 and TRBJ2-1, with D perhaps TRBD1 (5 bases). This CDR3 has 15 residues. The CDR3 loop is CASSLALPRANEQLF. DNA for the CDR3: TGTGCCAGCAGTCTGGCCCTCCCCAGGGCCAATGAGCAGCTCTTC.

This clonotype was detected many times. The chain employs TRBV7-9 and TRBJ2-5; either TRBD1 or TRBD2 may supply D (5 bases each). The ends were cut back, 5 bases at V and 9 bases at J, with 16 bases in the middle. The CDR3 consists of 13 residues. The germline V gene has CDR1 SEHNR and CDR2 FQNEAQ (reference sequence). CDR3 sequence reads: CASSPSGGRAQYF. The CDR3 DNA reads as TGTGCCAGCAGCCCCTCCGGAGGCAGGGCCCAGTACTTC.

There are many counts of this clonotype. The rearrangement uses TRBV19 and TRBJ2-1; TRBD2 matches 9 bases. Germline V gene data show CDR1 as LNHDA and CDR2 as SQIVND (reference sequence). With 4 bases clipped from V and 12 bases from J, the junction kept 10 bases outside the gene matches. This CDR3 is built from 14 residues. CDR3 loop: CASSNLAGIAGQFF. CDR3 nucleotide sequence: TGTGCCAGTAGTAACCTAGCGGGAATCGCTGGGCAGTTCTTC.

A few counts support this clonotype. CDR3 region: CAWSTLVADGTQYF. Written as DNA, the CDR3 is TGTGCCTGGAGTACACTAGTGGCAGACGGGACCCAGTACTTC. The gene calls are TRBV30 and TRBJ2-5, with a tentative D call TRBD2 (5 bases). Trimming stripped 2 bases from V and 7 bases from J, with 17 bases between. Germline CDR1 and CDR2: GTSNPN and SVGIG (reference sequence). CDR3 length: 14 residues.

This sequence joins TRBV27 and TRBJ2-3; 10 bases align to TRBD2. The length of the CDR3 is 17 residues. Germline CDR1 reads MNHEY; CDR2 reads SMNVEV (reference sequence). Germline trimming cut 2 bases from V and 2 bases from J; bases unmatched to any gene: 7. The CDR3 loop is CASSLSLAGASTDTQYF. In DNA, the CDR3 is TGTGCCAGCAGTTTAAGTCTAGCGGGAGCGTCCACAGATACGCAGTATTTT.

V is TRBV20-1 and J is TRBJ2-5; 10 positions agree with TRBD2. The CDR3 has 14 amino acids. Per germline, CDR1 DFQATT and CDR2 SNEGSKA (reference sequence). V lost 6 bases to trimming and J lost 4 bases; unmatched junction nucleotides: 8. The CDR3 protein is CSAFPAGGLETQYF. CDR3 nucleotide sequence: TGCAGTGCCTTTCCAGCGGGAGGGTTAGAGACCCAGTACTTC.

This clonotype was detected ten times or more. CDR3 in amino acids: CASRGGTYNEQFF. The DNA of the CDR3 is TGTGCCAGCAGAGGGGGAACCTACAATGAGCAGTTCTTC. The chain joins TRBV12-3 or TRBV12-4 to TRBJ2-1; D possibly corresponds to TRBD1 (6 bases). Trimming removed 6 bases from V and 2 bases from J, with 8 bases in between. The CDR3 contains 13 residues.

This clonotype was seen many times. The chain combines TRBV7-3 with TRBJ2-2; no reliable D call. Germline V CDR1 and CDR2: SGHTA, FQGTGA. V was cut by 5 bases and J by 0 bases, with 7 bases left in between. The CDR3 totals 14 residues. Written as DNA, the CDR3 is TGTGCCAGCAGCCTACAATCGAACACCGGGGAGCTGTTTTTT. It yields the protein CASSLQSNTGELFF. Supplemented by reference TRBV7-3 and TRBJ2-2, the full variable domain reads GAGVSQTPSNKVTEKGKYVELRCDPISGHTALYWYRQSLGQGPEFLIYFQGTGAADDSGLPNDRFFAVRPEGSVSTLKIQRTERGDSAVYLCASSLQSNTGELFFGEGSRLTVL.

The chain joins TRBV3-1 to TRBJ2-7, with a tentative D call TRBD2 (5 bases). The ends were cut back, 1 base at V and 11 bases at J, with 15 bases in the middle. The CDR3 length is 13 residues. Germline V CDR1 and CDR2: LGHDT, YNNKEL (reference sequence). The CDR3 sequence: CASSQGTYEREYF. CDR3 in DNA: TGTGCCAGCAGCCAAGGTACCTACGAGAGGGAGTACTTC.

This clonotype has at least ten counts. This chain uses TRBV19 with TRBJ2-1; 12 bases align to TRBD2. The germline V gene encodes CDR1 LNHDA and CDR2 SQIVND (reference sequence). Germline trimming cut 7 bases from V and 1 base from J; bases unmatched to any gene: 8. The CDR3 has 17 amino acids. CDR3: CASTSTSGRASYNEQFF. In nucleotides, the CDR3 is TGTGCCAGTACTTCGACTAGCGGGAGAGCGTCCTACAATGAGCAGTTCTTC.